This TCR beta chain is drawn from a study of response to subunit inactivated influenza vaccine. Study-wide points: The authors suggested that every seasonal influenza vaccination recruits few new T cells.

TCRdb reprocessed the RT-PCR reads via MiXCR and lists one record per CDR3 protein. In the table there are approximately 500,000 distinct CDR3 sequences, around 13% of which are singletons. In germline, CDR1 is MNHEY, CDR2 SVGEGT. V shed 0 bases and J shed 1 base, with 8 bases lying between them. The CDR3 is 15 amino acids. This clonotype was counted a few times. Antigen unknown. This clonotype originated in a man in his fifties who received an inactivated influenza vaccine. The sample consisted of PBMCs from blood, taken 11 to 12 days after vaccination. The rearrangement uses TRBV6-2 or TRBV6-3 and TRBJ2-3; D is unclear. CDR3 nucleotides: TGTGCCAGCAGTTACTCGAAACGGCGCACAGATACGCAGTATTTT. It yields the protein CASSYSKRRTDTQYF.